These 9 T cell receptor beta chains were sequenced from one sample in a study of OX40 agonist ivuxolimab in advanced cancers. The assay was immunoSEQ multiplex PCR, and TCRdb's table has in-frame clones only and misses some. The sample records over 25,000 clones, about 74% being singletons. The sequenced sample was CD4+ or CD8+ T cells sorted from blood, obtained in a trial of the OX40 agonist ivuxolimab. Receptors originate from an adult with an advanced solid tumor such as melanoma, head and neck, liver or kidney cancer.

The chain employs TRBV7-9 and TRBJ2-5, with a possible D match to TRBD2 (6 bases). V was cut by 1 base and J by 1 base, with 13 bases left in between. CDR1 SEHNR and CDR2 FQNEAQ come from the germline V gene (reference sequence). The CDR3 totals 16 residues. CDR3 nucleotides: TGTGCCAGCAGCTTAGGCGTGCAGCGGGTCCAAGAGACCCAGTACTTC. Translation: CASSLGVQRVQETQYF.

This chain joins TRBV5-1 and TRBJ2-2; D may match TRBD1 or TRBD2 (6 bases each). V was cut by 5 bases and J by 0 bases, with 11 bases left in between. CDR1 and CDR2 from the germline V gene are SGHRS and YFSETQ. The CDR3 is made up of 15 amino acids. The CDR3 reads CASREGVTNTGELFF. CDR3 nucleotides: TGCGCCAGCAGGGAGGGGGTTACGAACACCGGGGAGCTGTTTTTT. Supplemented by reference TRBV5-1 and TRBJ2-2, the full variable domain reads KAGVTQTPRYLIKTRGQQVTLSCSPISGHRSVSWYQQTPGQGLQFLFEYFSETQRNKGNFPGRFSGRQFSNSRSEMNVSTLELGDSALYLCASREGVTNTGELFFGEGSRLTVL.

For the CDR3, the DNA is TGCGCCAGCAGCTTGGCGGCAGTCTACGATGGCTACACCTTC. Its protein product is CASSLAAVYDGYTF. This chain joins TRBV5-1 and TRBJ1-2; no clear D gene. Trimming pared 0 bases from V and 6 bases from J, leaving 12 bases between. Germline CDR1 reads SGHRS; CDR2 reads YFSETQ. The CDR3 covers 14 residues. The full variable domain, completed using reference TRBV5-1 and TRBJ1-2, is KAGVTQTPRYLIKTRGQQVTLSCSPISGHRSVSWYQQTPGQGLQFLFEYFSETQRNKGNFPGRFSGRQFSNSRSEMNVSTLELGDSALYLCASSLAAVYDGYTFGSGTRLTVV.

Worth noting for this clone: The same CDR3 can be traced to other DNA sequences in this sample. The V gene is TRBV6-1, the J gene TRBJ1-2; no definite D call. Trimming removed 1 base at V and 7 bases at J, with 7 bases between. This CDR3 has 12 amino acids. Germline CDR1 and CDR2: MNHNS and SASEGT. Here the CDR3 DNA reads TGTGCCAGCAGTGAAGGCGGGGTTGGCTACACCTTC. It encodes CASSEGGVGYTF.

The V and J genes are TRBV6-1 and TRBJ2-7; D is tentatively TRBD1 or TRBD2 (5 bases each). This CDR3 region has 15 residues. V was clipped by 2 bases and J by 2 bases, with 13 bases between them. Germline CDR1 MNHNS, CDR2 SASEGT. The DNA for the CDR3 is TGTGCCAGCAGTGAATTCGGGGTGGGGGCCTACGAGCAGTACGTC. It yields the protein CASSEFGVGAYEQYV.

This clone was counted once. V and J are TRBV2 and TRBJ2-1, with D unresolved. The germline gives CDR1 SNHLY, CDR2 FYNNEI. V was cut by 1 base and J by 8 bases, with 3 bases left in between. The CDR3 is 11 amino acids. CDR3 sequence reads: CASSEGYEQFF. CDR3 nucleotides: TGTGCCAGCAGTGAAGGCTATGAGCAGTTCTTC.

This clone was counted a few times. V is TRBV4-1 and J is TRBJ2-5; D might be TRBD1 (6 bases). The germline V gene has CDR1 MGHRA and CDR2 YSYEKL. This CDR3 is built from 16 residues. Trimming took 2 bases from V and 5 from J, leaving 18 bases between them. CDR3 region: CASSQYYLQGGETQYF. CDR3 bases: TGCGCCAGCAGCCAATACTACTTACAGGGTGGGGAGACCCAGTACTTC.

This clone was picked up one time. V usage is TRBV7-8 and J usage is TRBJ2-2; 11 nucleotides align to TRBD2. The V gene end was trimmed by 5 bases and the J gene end by 7 bases; junction bases not matched to a gene: 6. Germline V gives CDR1 SGHVS, CDR2 FQNEAQ. The CDR3 is 15 amino acids. Written as DNA, the CDR3 is TGTGCCAGCAGCCTTGGGACTAGCGGTGGCGGGGAGCTGTTTTTT. Translated, it gives CASSLGTSGGGELFF.

The rearrangement uses TRBV21-1 and TRBJ1-5; TRBD1 was called by the table and not checked on the DNA. TRBV21-1 is deemed a pseudogene. The CDR3 covers 13 residues. In DNA, the CDR3 is TGTGCCAGCAGCCAGGGTAGCAATCAGCCCCAGCATTTT. Residues: CASSQGSNQPQHF.